The 2 T cell receptor beta chains given below trace back to one sample, sequenced in a study of blood T cell repertoires in COVID-19. Measured with immunoSEQ multiplex PCR; TCRdb has only the in-frame clones, and not every one. Of around 160,000 clones in the sample, 85% were seen once. The sample consisted of peripheral blood. The receptors shown here come from a woman aged 35 to 49 with active or convalescent COVID-19.

The rearrangement links TRBV28 to TRBJ2-7; possible D gene TRBD1, 6 bases. Germline V gives CDR1 MDHEN, CDR2 SYDVKM. V shed 5 bases and J shed 5 bases, with 10 bases lying between them. The CDR3 extends over 12 amino acids. The CDR3 DNA reads TGTGCCAGCAGTCAGGGGCTGAACGAGCAGTACTTC. Amino acid sequence: CASSQGLNEQYF.

The chain uses TRBV30 and TRBJ2-7; TRBD1 matches at 7 bases. V was clipped by 5 bases and J by 5 bases; unmatched bases: 12. The CDR3 is 14 amino acids. Germline V lookup: CDR1 GTSNPN, CDR2 SVGIG (reference sequence). The CDR3 bases are TGTGCCTGGGACAAACACAGGGGAAAGGACGAGCAGTACTTC. Encoded protein: CAWDKHRGKDEQYF. The complete variable domain, with remaining parts taken from reference TRBV30 and TRBJ2-7, reads SQTIHQWPATLVQPVGSPLSLECTVEGTSNPNLYWYRQAAGRGLQLLFYSVGIGQISSEVPQNLSASRPQDRQFILSSKKLLLSDSGFYLCAWDKHRGKDEQYFGPGTRLTVT.